A single sample is the source of the 11 T cell receptor beta chains below, sequenced in a study of human T cells and chemical hapten exposure (dated by TCRdb to the early 2020s). Library construction relied on RACE. The sequencing machine was a NextSeq 500. TCRdb's own reprocessing of the public reads used fastp at Q25 and MiXCR and kept productive beta chains. Each entry is one CDR3 protein sequence, shown with its most common DNA and genes. This sample is represented by 180,000 or so distinct CDR3 sequences; just under 30% of them were singletons. The ten top clones hold about 2.8% of the sample. The sample's time point label, decoded: pre-sensitization, week 0. The treatment or condition label corresponds to: therapeutic diphenylcyclopropenone sensitization with weekly scalp DPC. The material sequenced was whole blood, taken in connection with sensitization to the hapten diphenylcyclopropenone (DPC). These receptors were collected from a woman under 40 with alopecia areata. Some clones in this sample may be carry-over from other donors' samples.

Only a few counts were recorded for this clonotype. Here the CDR3 reads CASSSPMQAFF. For the CDR3, the DNA is TGTGCCAGCAGTTCCCCGATGCAAGCTTTCTTT. This chain connects TRBV28 to TRBJ1-1, with D uncertain. The CDR3 runs to 11 residues. V was shortened by 4 bases and J by 9 bases, with 9 bases between the two germline ends. The germline V gene has CDR1 MDHEN and CDR2 SYDVKM.

This clonotype was found a few times. The V call is TRBV19, the J call TRBJ2-4; D is perhaps TRBD2 (6 bases). CDR1 is LNHDA, CDR2 SQIVND, per germline (reference sequence). V dropped 5 bases and J dropped 0 bases, with 8 bases sitting between them. The CDR3 spans 14 residues. The CDR3 here is CASSPGLAKNIQYF. DNA of the CDR3: TGTGCCAGTAGTCCGGGACTAGCCAAAAACATTCAGTACTTC. The full variable domain, its missing parts supplied by reference TRBV19 and TRBJ2-4, is DGGITQSPKYLFRKEGQNVTLSCEQNLNHDAMYWYRQDPGQGLRLIYYSQIVNDFQKGDIAEGYSVSREKKESFPLTVTSAQKNPTAFYLCASSPGLAKNIQYFGAGTRLSVL.

The CDR3 DNA sequence: TGTGCCACCAGTGACGCCGGGACAGGTGACATTCAGTACTTC. Translated, it gives CATSDAGTGDIQYF. The genes are TRBV24-1 and TRBJ2-4; 8 bases match TRBD1. V dropped 4 bases and J dropped 8; count of bases not matched to a gene: 6. Germline-derived CDR1 and CDR2 are KGHDR and SFDVKD. The CDR3 runs 14 residues.

This chain links TRBV28 with TRBJ1-4, with a possible D match to TRBD1 (6 bases). CDR1 MDHEN and CDR2 SYDVKM come from the germline V gene. CDR3 length: 14 amino acids. Trimming cost V 2 bases and J 11 bases, with 15 bases left between them. The CDR3 here is CASSLSGGREKLFF. The DNA for the CDR3 is TGTGCCAGCAGTTTAAGCGGGGGGCGCGAGAAACTGTTTTTT.

This clonotype was seen a handful of times. The J gene is TRBJ2-1, the V gene TRBV5-1, with D perhaps matching TRBD1 or TRBD2 (5 bases each). The CDR3 spans 15 residues. V was pared by 2 bases and J by 5 bases, with 14 bases between. CDR1 and CDR2 from the germline V gene are SGHRS and YFSETQ. The CDR3 sequence is CASSLEGPPDNEQFF. CDR3 sequence (DNA): TGCGCCAGCAGCTTAGAGGGACCTCCGGACAATGAGCAGTTCTTC.

Many counts were recorded for this clonotype. This sequence joins TRBV6-1 and TRBJ2-7; D may correspond to TRBD1 or TRBD2 (5 bases each). This CDR3 has 13 amino acids. Trimming removed 6 bases at V and 5 bases at J, with 14 bases between. Germline assignment: CDR1 MNHNS and CDR2 SASEGT. The CDR3 DNA reads TGTGCCAGCAGCAACGGGGCCCGCAACGAGCAGTACTTC. As protein: CASSNGARNEQYF.

The V call is TRBV28, the J call TRBJ2-3; TRBD2 matches at 11 bases. This CDR3 has 14 residues. The V gene's germline CDR1 is MDHEN and CDR2 SYDVKM. The V segment lost 5 bases and the J segment 8 bases; nucleotides outside the gene matches: 6. This chain's CDR3 is CASSIPGLAATQYF. CDR3 DNA: TGTGCCAGCAGTATCCCGGGACTAGCGGCTACGCAGTATTTT.

The V gene is TRBV10-3, the J gene TRBJ2-2; D might be TRBD1 (5 bases). Germline V gene lookup returns CDR1 ENHRY and CDR2 SYGVKD. Trimming left V 1 base short and J 2 bases short, with 20 bases between. The CDR3 totals 19 residues. The CDR3 here is CAISELPLKDNSNTGELFF. The CDR3 nucleotides read TGTGCCATCAGTGAGTTACCCCTGAAGGACAACTCTAACACCGGGGAGCTGTTTTTT.

On this clonotype itself: One end of the junction varies from germline; a read error may be responsible. The CDR3 reads CASSRQTPPYNSSLHF. DNA for the CDR3: TGTGCCAGCAGCCGCCAGACACCACCGTATAATTCATCCCTCCACTTT. The gene calls are TRBV3-1 and TRBJ1-6; D call uncertain. The CDR3 spans 16 residues. The germline V gene encodes CDR1 LGHDT and CDR2 YNNKEL (reference sequence).

The chain couples TRBV3-1 to TRBJ1-5, with D tentatively TRBD1 (5 bases). The V gene lost 1 base and the J gene lost 0 bases, with 10 bases spanning the gap. Germline V lookup: CDR1 LGHDT, CDR2 YNNKEL (reference sequence). The CDR3 is made up of 16 amino acids. CDR3 sequence: CASSQGDRNSNQPQHF. CDR3 sequence (DNA): TGTGCCAGCAGCCAAGGGGACCGCAATAGCAATCAGCCCCAGCATTTT.

The chain employs TRBV29-1 and TRBJ1-1; possible D gene TRBD1, 5 bases. The CDR3 contains 11 residues. Germline lookup yields CDR1 SQVTM and CDR2 ANQGSEA. V was trimmed by 7 bases and J by 10 bases, leaving 16 bases between them. The DNA of the CDR3 is TGCAGCGCCAATCAGGGTGGTGGAGCTTTCTTT. Protein sequence: CSANQGGGAFF.